This T cell receptor beta chain emerged from a study of CD8 T cells in ankylosing spondylitis. Study conclusions and caveats: CD8+ by phenotype, disease-linked clones were relatively rare in peripheral blood. There was reportedly significant enrichment of clones that were disease-linked in matched ankylosing spondylitis synovial fluid. It appeared that ankylosing spondylitis blood was characterized by a TCR beta motif of 8 or 9 highly homologous variants.

Details on this clonotype: Its target is unknown.

This CDR3 spans 15 amino acids. Germline CDR1 reads MDHEN; CDR2 reads SYDVKM. The V end was cut by 1 base, the J end by 9 bases, with 18 bases between. TCRdb reanalysed the 5' RACE reads using MiXCR and keeps one entry per CDR3 protein. The table has around 390,000 distinct CDR3 sequences, approximately 20% seen once. Sequences were obtained from blood, either unsorted or a sorted T cell fraction (not recorded which). This receptor was identified in a male donor with ankylosing spondylitis. The chain has TRBV28 and TRBJ2-5; D could derive from TRBD1 or TRBD2 (6 bases each). CDR3 protein: CASSLYRRQEGAQYF. The CDR3 DNA reads TGTGCCAGCAGTTTATATCGTCGGCAGGAGGGGGCCCAGTACTTC.